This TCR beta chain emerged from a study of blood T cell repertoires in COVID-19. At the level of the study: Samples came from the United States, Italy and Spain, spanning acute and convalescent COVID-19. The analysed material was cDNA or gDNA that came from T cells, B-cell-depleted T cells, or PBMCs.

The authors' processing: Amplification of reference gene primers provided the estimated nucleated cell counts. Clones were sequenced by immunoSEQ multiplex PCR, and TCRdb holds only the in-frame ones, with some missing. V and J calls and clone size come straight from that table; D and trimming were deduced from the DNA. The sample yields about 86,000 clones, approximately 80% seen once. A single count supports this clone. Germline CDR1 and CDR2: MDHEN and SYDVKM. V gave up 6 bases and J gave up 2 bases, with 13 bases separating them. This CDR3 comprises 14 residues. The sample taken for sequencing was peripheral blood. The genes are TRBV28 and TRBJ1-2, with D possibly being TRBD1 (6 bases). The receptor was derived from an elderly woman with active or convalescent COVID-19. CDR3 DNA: TGTGCCAGCAGACTGGACAGCGTAAACTATGGCTACACCTTC. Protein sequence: CASRLDSVNYGYTF.